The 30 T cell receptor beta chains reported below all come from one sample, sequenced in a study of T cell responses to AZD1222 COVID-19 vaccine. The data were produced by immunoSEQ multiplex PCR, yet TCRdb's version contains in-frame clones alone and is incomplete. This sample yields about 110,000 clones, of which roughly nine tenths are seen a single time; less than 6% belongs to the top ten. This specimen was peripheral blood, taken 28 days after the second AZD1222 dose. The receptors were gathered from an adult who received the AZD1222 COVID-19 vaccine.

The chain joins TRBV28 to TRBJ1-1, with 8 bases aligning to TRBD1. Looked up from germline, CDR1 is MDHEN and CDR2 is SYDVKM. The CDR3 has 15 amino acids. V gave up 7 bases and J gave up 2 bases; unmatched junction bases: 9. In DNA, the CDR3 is TGTGCCAGCAACCCAGGTGACAGGGGAAACACTGAAGCTTTCTTT. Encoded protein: CASNPGDRGNTEAFF.

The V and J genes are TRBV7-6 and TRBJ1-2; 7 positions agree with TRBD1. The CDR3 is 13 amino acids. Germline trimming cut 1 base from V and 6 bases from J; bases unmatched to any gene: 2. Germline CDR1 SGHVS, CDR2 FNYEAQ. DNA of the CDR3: TGTGCCAGCAGCTTAGAAACAGGGGATGGCTACACCTTC. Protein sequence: CASSLETGDGYTF.

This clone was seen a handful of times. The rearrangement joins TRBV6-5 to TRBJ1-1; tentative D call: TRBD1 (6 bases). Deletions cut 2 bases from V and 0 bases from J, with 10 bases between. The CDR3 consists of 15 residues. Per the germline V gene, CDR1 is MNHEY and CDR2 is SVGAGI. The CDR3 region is CASSYATGLNTEAFF. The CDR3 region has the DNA TGTGCCAGCAGTTACGCCACAGGGTTGAACACTGAAGCTTTCTTT.

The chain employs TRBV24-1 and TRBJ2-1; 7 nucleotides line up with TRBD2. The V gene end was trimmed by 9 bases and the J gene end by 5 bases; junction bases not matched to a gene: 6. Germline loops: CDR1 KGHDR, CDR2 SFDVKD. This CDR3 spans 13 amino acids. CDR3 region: CATGGGSNNEQFF. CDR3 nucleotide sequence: TGTGCCACCGGGGGGGGATCTAACAATGAGCAGTTCTTC.

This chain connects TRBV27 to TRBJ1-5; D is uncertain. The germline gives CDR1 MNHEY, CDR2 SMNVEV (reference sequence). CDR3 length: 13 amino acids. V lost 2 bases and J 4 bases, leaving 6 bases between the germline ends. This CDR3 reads CASSLNLNQPQHF. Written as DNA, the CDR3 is TGTGCCAGCAGTTTAAACCTAAATCAGCCCCAGCATTTT.

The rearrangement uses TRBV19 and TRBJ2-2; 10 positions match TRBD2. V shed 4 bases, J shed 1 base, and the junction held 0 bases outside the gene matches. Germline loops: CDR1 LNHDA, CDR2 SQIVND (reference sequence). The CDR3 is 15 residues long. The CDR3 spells CASSTSGGNTGELFF. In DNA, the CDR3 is TGTGCCAGTAGTACTAGCGGGGGGAACACCGGGGAGCTGTTTTTT.

CDR3 coding DNA: TGCGCCAGCAGCTTGGTTTCGGGAGCGGATGAGCAGTTCTTC. Translating gives CASSLVSGADEQFF. This chain uses TRBV5-1 with TRBJ2-1; D may be TRBD2 (6 bases). The CDR3 is made up of 14 amino acids. The V and J ends lost 0 bases and 8 bases respectively, with 12 bases between them. The V gene's germline CDR1 is SGHRS and CDR2 YFSETQ.

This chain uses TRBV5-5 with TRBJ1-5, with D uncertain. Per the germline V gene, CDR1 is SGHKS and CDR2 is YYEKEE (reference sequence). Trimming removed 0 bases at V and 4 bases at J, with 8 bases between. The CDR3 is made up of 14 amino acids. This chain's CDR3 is CASSLGSGNQPQHF. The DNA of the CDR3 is TGTGCCAGCAGCTTGGGATCAGGTAATCAGCCCCAGCATTTT.

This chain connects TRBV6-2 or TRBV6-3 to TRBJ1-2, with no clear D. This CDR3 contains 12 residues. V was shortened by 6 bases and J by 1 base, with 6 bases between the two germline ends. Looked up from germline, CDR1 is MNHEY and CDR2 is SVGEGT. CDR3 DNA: TGTGCCAGCAGCGCAAGTAACTATGGCTACACCTTC. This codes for CASSASNYGYTF.

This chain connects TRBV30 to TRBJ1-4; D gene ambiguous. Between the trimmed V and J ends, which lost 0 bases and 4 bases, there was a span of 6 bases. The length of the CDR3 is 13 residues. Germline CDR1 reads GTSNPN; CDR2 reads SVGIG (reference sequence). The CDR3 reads CAWSVEFNEKLFF. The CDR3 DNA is TGTGCCTGGAGTGTAGAGTTTAATGAAAAACTGTTTTTT.

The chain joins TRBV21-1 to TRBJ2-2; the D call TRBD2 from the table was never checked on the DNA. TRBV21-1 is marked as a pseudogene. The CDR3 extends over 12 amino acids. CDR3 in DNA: TGTGCCAGCAGCATTTTCGCCGGGGAGCTGTTTTTT. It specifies CASSIFAGELFF.

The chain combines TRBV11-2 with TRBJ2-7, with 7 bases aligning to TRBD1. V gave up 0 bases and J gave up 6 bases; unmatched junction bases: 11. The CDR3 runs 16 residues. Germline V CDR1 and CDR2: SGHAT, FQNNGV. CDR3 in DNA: TGTGCCAGCAGCTTAGATCGGCGGACAGGCCTGATCGAGCAGTACTTC. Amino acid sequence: CASSLDRRTGLIEQYF.

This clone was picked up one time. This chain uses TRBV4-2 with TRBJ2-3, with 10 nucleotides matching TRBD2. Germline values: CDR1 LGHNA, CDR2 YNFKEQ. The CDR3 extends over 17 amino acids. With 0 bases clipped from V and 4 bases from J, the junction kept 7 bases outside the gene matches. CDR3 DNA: TGTGCCAGCAGCCAAGATGGAGCTAGCGGGGGTTCAGATACGCAGTATTTT. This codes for CASSQDGASGGSDTQYF.

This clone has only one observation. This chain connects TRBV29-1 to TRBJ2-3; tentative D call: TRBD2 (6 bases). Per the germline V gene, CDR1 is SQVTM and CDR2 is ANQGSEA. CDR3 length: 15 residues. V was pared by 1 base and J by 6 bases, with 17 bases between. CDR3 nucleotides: TGCAGCGTTGAAGGTTGGTCCCCTAGCGCCGATACGCAGTATTTT. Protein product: CSVEGWSPSADTQYF.

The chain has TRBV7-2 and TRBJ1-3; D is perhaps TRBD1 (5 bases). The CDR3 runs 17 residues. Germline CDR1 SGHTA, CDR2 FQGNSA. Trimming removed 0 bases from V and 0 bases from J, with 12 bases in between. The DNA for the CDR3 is TGTGCCAGCAGCTTAGCGGGCCGGGGCTTCTCTGGAAACACCATATATTTT. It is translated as CASSLAGRGFSGNTIYF. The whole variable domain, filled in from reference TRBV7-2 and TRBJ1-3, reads GAGVSQSPSNKVTEKGKDVELRCDPISGHTALYWYRQSLGQGLEFLIYFQGNSAPDKSGLPSDRFSAERTGGSVSTLTIQRTQQEDSAVYLCASSLAGRGFSGNTIYFGEGSWLTVV.

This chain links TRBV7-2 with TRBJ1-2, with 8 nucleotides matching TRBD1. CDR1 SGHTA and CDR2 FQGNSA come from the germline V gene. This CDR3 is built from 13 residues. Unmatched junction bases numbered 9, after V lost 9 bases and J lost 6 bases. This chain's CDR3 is CASTLTGVDGYTF. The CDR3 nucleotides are TGTGCCAGTACCTTGACAGGGGTCGATGGCTACACCTTC.

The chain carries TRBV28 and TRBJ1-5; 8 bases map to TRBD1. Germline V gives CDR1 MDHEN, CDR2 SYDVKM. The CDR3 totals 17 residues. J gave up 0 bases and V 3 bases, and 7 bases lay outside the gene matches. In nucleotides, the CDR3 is TGTGCCAGCAGTTTGGGGCAGGGGGCTTATAGCAATCAGCCCCAGCATTTT. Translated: CASSLGQGAYSNQPQHF.

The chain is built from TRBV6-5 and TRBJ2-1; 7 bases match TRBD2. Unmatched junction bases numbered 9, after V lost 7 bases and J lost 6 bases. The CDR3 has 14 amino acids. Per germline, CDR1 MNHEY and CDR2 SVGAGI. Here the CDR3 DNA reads TGTGCCAGCATCCGAGCGGGGTTAGGCAATGAGCAGTTCTTC. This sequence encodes CASIRAGLGNEQFF.

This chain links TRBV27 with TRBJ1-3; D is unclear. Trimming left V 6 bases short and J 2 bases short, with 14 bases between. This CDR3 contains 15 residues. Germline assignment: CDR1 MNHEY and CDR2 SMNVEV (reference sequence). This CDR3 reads CASSREGVTGNTIYF. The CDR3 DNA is TGTGCCAGCAGCCGGGAGGGAGTAACTGGAAACACCATATATTTT.

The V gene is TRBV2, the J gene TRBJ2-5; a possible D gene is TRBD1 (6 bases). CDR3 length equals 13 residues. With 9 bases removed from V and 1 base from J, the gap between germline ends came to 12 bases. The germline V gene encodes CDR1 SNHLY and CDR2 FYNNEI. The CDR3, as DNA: TGTGCCAGAACCTTGGACAGCCAAGAGACCCAGTACTTC. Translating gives CARTLDSQETQYF.

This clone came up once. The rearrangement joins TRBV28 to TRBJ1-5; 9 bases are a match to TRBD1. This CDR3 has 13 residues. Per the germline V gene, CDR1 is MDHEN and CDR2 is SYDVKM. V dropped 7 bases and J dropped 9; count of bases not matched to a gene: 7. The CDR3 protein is CASNRDRDTPQHF. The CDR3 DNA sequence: TGTGCCAGCAATCGGGACAGGGATACGCCCCAGCATTTT.

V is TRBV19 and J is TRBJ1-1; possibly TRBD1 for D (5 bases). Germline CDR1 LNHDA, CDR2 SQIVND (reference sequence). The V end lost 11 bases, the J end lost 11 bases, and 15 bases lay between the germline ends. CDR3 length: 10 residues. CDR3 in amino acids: CAVGAKWAFF. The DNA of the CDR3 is TGTGCCGTTGGGGCAAAGTGGGCTTTCTTT.

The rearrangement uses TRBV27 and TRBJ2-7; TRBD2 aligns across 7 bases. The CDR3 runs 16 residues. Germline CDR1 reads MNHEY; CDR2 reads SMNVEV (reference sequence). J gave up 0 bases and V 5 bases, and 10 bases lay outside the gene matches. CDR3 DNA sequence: TGTGCCAGCAGTCGGGACTACCAAGCTCCCTCCTACGAGCAGTACTTC. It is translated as CASSRDYQAPSYEQYF.

The DNA of the CDR3 is TGCGCCAGCAGCTTGGGCCCCGGACAGCCCCAGCATTTT. Residues: CASSLGPGQPQHF. The rearrangement uses TRBV5-1 and TRBJ1-5, with D unclear. This CDR3 region has 13 residues. V was clipped by 0 bases and J by 7 bases, with 8 bases between them. CDR1 is SGHRS, CDR2 YFSETQ, per germline.

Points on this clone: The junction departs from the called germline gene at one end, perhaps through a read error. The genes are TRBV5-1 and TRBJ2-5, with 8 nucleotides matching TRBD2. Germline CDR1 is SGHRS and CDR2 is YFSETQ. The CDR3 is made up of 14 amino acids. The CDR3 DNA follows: TGCGCCAGCAGCTCGGGGGGGGCCCAAGGGACCCAGTACTTC. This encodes CASSSGGAQGTQYF.

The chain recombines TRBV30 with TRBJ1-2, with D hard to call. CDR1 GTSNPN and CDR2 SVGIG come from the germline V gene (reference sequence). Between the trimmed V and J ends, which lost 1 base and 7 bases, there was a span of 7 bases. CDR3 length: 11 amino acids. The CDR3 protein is CAWSGFGGYTF. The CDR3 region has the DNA TGTGCCTGGAGTGGTTTCGGTGGCTACACCTTC. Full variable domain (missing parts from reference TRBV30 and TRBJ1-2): SQTIHQWPATLVQPVGSPLSLECTVEGTSNPNLYWYRQAAGRGLQLLFYSVGIGQISSEVPQNLSASRPQDRQFILSSKKLLLSDSGFYLCAWSGFGGYTFGSGTRLTVV.

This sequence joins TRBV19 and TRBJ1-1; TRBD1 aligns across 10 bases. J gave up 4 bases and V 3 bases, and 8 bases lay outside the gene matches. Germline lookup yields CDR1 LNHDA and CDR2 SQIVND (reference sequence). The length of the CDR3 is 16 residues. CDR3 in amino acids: CASSIRQGANGTEAFF. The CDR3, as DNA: TGTGCCAGTAGTATCCGACAGGGGGCGAACGGCACTGAAGCTTTCTTT.

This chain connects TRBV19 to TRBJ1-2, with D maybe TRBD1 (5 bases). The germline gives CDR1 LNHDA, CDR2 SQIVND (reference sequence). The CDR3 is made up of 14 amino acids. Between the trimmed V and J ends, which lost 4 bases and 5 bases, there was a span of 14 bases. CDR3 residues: CASSTGREVYGYTF. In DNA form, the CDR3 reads TGTGCCAGTAGTACGGGCAGGGAGGTTTATGGCTACACCTTC.

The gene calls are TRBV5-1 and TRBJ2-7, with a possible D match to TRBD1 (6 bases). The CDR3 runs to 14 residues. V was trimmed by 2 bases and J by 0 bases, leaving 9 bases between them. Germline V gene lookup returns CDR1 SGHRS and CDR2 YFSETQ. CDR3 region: CASSFQGGSYEQYF. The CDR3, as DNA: TGCGCCAGCAGCTTTCAAGGGGGCTCCTACGAGCAGTACTTC.

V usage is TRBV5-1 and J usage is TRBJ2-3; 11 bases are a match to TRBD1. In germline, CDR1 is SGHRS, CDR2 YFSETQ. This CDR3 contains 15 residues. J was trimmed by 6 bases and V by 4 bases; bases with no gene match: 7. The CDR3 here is CASSMDRGRGDTQYF. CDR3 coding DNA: TGCGCCAGCAGCATGGACAGGGGGCGAGGTGATACGCAGTATTTT.